The 15 T cell receptor beta chains presented below share a single source sample, sequenced in a study of cytomegalovirus exposure and HLA in healthy donors. The PCR used 60 Vbeta and 13 Jbeta primers. Sequencing was performed with immunoSEQ multiplex PCR; in TCRdb, only in-frame clones are kept and a portion is missing. The table has some 85,000 clones, 60% to 80% seen once. Sequenced sample: PBMCs. Receptors were obtained from a man aged 25 to 40 in good health and CMV-seronegative.

The chain couples TRBV27 to TRBJ2-5; 10 positions match TRBD2. Gene TRBJ2-7 matches the end of the DNA better, so the J call may be wrong. This CDR3 has 15 amino acids. Germline values: CDR1 MNHEY, CDR2 SMNVEV (reference sequence). CDR3 protein: CASSTGLANSYEQYF. The CDR3 coding sequence is TGTGCCAGCAGTACGGGACTAGCGAACTCCTACGAGCAGTACTTC.

The chain has TRBV19 and TRBJ2-7; D not certain. The CDR3 consists of 12 residues. CDR1 and CDR2 (germline): LNHDA, SQIVND (reference sequence). V was pared by 2 bases and J by 6 bases, with 8 bases between. The CDR3 is CASSIRGSEQYF. The CDR3 DNA is TGTGCCAGTAGTATAAGAGGTTCCGAGCAGTACTTC.

This chain connects TRBV11-2 to TRBJ2-1, with 12 positions matching TRBD2. Germline-derived CDR1 and CDR2 are SGHAT and FQNNGV. With V trimmed by 5 bases and J by 13 bases, 6 bases remained unmatched. The CDR3 totals 13 residues. CDR3 in DNA: TGTGCCAGCAGCACCCGACTAGCGGGGGAACAGTTCTTC. Translation gives CASSTRLAGEQFF.

The chain combines TRBV10-3 with TRBJ2-5; D may be TRBD1 (5 bases). The J call could be wrong; TRBJ2-7 is a better fit for the DNA end. CDR3 length: 14 amino acids. Germline V gene data show CDR1 as ENHRY and CDR2 as SYGVKD. As DNA, the CDR3 is TGTGCCATCAGCGCCGGTGTGGGGCCCTACGAGCAGTACTTC. Translated, it gives CAISAGVGPYEQYF.

This rearrangement joins TRBV2 to TRBJ2-1, with a weak D call TRBD1 (6 bases). This CDR3 is 12 amino acids long. CDR1 and CDR2 (germline): SNHLY, FYNNEI. With 4 bases removed from V and 15 bases from J, the gap between germline ends came to 16 bases. The CDR3 bases are TGTGCCAGCAGTGGGGGGCAGGCCCCGCCGTTCTTC. This sequence encodes CASSGGQAPPFF.

Concerning this clone itself: The junction does not match germline at one end; this may be a read error. The same CDR3 also results from other DNA sequences found in this sample. The J gene is TRBJ1-2, the V gene TRBV18; TRBD1 aligns across 10 bases. CDR1 KGHSH and CDR2 LQKENI come from the germline V gene. The CDR3 loop spans 14 amino acids. The CDR3 bases are TGTGCCAGCTCACCGGGACAGGGGAACTATGGCTATACCTTC. Its protein product is CASSPGQGNYGYTF.

The J gene is TRBJ2-5, the V gene TRBV28; 13 bases are shared with TRBD2. V lost 5 bases, J lost 4 bases, and 7 bases stayed unmatched. Germline CDR1 is MDHEN and CDR2 is SYDVKM. There are 16 residues in the CDR3. Here the CDR3 reads CASSLTSGRRGETQYF. The CDR3 nucleotides are TGTGCCAGCAGTCTGACTAGCGGGAGGAGGGGAGAGACCCAGTACTTC.

This clone has more than one count but fewer than ten. The rearrangement joins TRBV4-1 to TRBJ2-3, with D perhaps matching TRBD2 (6 bases). The CDR3 extends over 13 amino acids. The germline V gene encodes CDR1 MGHRA and CDR2 YSYEKL. V dropped 10 bases and J dropped 1 base, with 12 bases sitting between them. CDR3 sequence: CATRPSGTDTQYF. The CDR3 nucleotides read TGCGCCACCAGACCTAGCGGCACAGATACGCAGTATTTT.

The V gene is TRBV6-5, the J gene TRBJ1-3; D possibly corresponds to TRBD1 (6 bases). Germline CDR1 is MNHEY and CDR2 is SVGAGI. With 0 bases removed from V and 8 bases from J, the gap between germline ends came to 14 bases. The CDR3 is 15 amino acids. DNA for the CDR3: TGTGCCAGCAGTTACTCGAGGGGACATACTGACACCATATATTTT. This gives the protein CASSYSRGHTDTIYF.

This chain connects TRBV25-1 to TRBJ2-6, with 8 bases matching TRBD1. Germline CDR1 MGHDK, CDR2 SYGVNS. The CDR3 totals 16 residues. J was trimmed by 4 bases and V by 4 bases; bases with no gene match: 6. CDR3 loop: CASSVTGASGANVLTF. The DNA of the CDR3 is TGTGCCAGCAGTGTGACAGGGGCCTCCGGGGCCAACGTCCTGACTTTC.

The chain employs TRBV7-9 and TRBJ2-7, with 9 bases aligning to TRBD1. The length of the CDR3 is 16 residues. Looked up from germline, CDR1 is SEHNR and CDR2 is FQNEAQ (reference sequence). V was pared by 5 bases and J by 2 bases, with 10 bases of the junction left unmatched. The CDR3 sequence is CASSETGTGNTYEQYF. The CDR3 nucleotides read TGTGCCAGCAGCGAAACCGGGACAGGGAACACCTACGAGCAGTACTTC.

J is TRBJ1-2 and V is TRBV5-8; 7 positions agree with TRBD1. The germline V gene has CDR1 SGHTS and CDR2 YDEGEE. CDR3 size: 14 residues. Trimming at V came to 0 bases and at J to 7 bases, leaving 6 bases not matched to a gene. The CDR3 region is CASSLAAQGFGYTF. The CDR3 DNA follows: TGTGCCAGCAGCTTGGCCGCACAGGGGTTTGGCTACACCTTC.

The chain is built from TRBV7-6 and TRBJ2-5; 8 nucleotides agree with TRBD1. Germline values: CDR1 SGHVS, CDR2 FNYEAQ. The CDR3 spans 16 residues. The J segment lost 3 bases and the V segment lost 2 bases, leaving 8 bases of the junction unmatched. The DNA of the CDR3 is TGTGCCAGCAGCTTACTATCCGGGACAGGAAAAGAGACCCAGTACTTC. Translated, it gives CASSLLSGTGKETQYF.

The table lists this clone with a few counts. At one end, the junction sequence differs from germline, possibly due to a read error. This chain joins TRBV7-8 and TRBJ2-5, with TRBD2 matching 11 bases. Per the germline V gene, CDR1 is SGHVS and CDR2 is FQNEAQ. This CDR3 comprises 16 residues. CDR3 region: CASTLGRLAGRETQYF. CDR3 sequence (DNA): TGTGCCAGCACCTTAGGTCGACTAGCGGGAAGAGAGACCCAGTACTTC. Looking up the rest from reference TRBV7-8 and TRBJ2-5 gives the full variable domain: GAGVSQSPRYKVAKRGQDVALRCDPISGHVSLFWYQQALGQGPEFLTYFQNEAQLDKSGLPSDRFFAERPEGSVSTLKIQRTQQEDSAVYLCASTLGRLAGRETQYFGPGTRLLVL.

V gene TRBV5-4 combines with J gene TRBJ1-1; 8 bases fit TRBD1. The V gene's germline CDR1 is SGHNT and CDR2 YYREEE (reference sequence). The CDR3 spans 15 residues. V lost 0 bases to trimming and J lost 5 bases; unmatched junction nucleotides: 6. The CDR3 here is CASSLDSRGRTEAFF. In DNA, the CDR3 is TGTGCCAGCAGCTTGGATAGCAGGGGGCGGACTGAAGCTTTCTTT.